This T cell receptor (beta chain) is drawn from a study of Ad26.COV2.S vaccination and SARS-CoV-2 variants. TCRdb's copy holds only in-frame clones and misses some; the assay was immunoSEQ multiplex PCR. In the table there are just under 250,000 clones, roughly 90% of which are singletons. Treatment reported: roughly 20 received Ad26.COV2.S at low or high dose, single or two shots; a few received placebo; per-sample allocation not given. Sampling took place 63 days after the first vaccine or placebo injection. Germline V gene lookup returns CDR1 KGHDR and CDR2 SFDVKD. The CDR3 is made up of 16 amino acids. The J segment lost 9 bases and the V segment lost 3 bases, leaving 8 bases of the junction unmatched.

V gene TRBV24-1 combines with J gene TRBJ2-1; 12 bases are shared with TRBD2. This TCR derives from a person aged 18-60 years who received the Ad26.COV2.S COVID-19 vaccine or a placebo. This specimen consisted of peripheral blood, obtained in a trial of Ad26.COV2.S vaccine versus placebo. This CDR3 is CATSDAGTSGPREQFF. The CDR3 region has the DNA TGTGCCACCAGTGATGCCGGGACTAGCGGGCCTCGTGAGCAGTTCTTC.